This T cell receptor (beta chain) was sequenced for a study of beta chain features in type 1 diabetes. Study-level points and caveats: A cDNA-based sequencing approach could over-represent cells with high TCR expression. Moderately but significantly shorter TCRB CDR3s were found in Type 1 diabetes patients in all four CD4+ subsets.

V shed 7 bases and J shed 4 bases, with 5 bases lying between them. This CDR3 comprises 11 residues. In germline, CDR1 is MGHRA, CDR2 YSYEKL. Every bit of the isolated RNA underwent reverse transcription, so sequencing read expressed TCRB transcripts. The method was immunoSEQ multiplex PCR; TCRdb's version includes in-frame clones alone and lacks a portion of them. The sample consists of about 620,000 clones, roughly 15% of them appearing once. It was via CD45RO/CCR7/CD25/CD127/CD95/CD27 that CD4+ naive, central memory, regulatory and stem cell-like memory cells were sorted. Comments on this clone: What it binds is not known.

The chain links TRBV4-1 to TRBJ2-1; the D is unclear. The sample taken for sequencing was naive CD4+ T cells from blood. This TCR was recovered from a man aged 18 to 30 in good health. This chain's CDR3 is CASNGYNEQFF. The CDR3 nucleotides are TGCGCCAGCAACGGGTACAATGAGCAGTTCTTC.